The rows below give T cell receptor beta chains drawn from one sample of a study of blood T cell repertoires in COVID-19. Assay: immunoSEQ multiplex PCR; the TCRdb copy retains only in-frame clones and omits some. There are approximately 150,000 clones in the sample; around 84% occur only once, and 2.2% lies in the top ten. The sample taken for sequencing was peripheral blood. The receptors were gathered from a man aged 70-80 years with acute or convalescent COVID-19. CDR3s include the opening cysteine and the closing phenylalanine or tryptophan. The order of the fields is J gene, D gene, clone size, V gene, CDR3 DNA, CDR3 protein. A D gene is named only where the DNA matches it firmly. A clone size is listed for some rows: how often the clone was seen (once, few, many), or a class if it is expanded.

J gene: TRBJ1-5; D gene: .; clone size: .; V gene: TRBV19; CDR3 DNA: TGTGCCAGTAGCCCCCGCCCGGGAGTCTCCCTTAGCAATCAGCCCCAGCATTTT; CDR3 protein: CASSPRPGVSLSNQPQHF
J gene: TRBJ1-3; D gene: .; clone size: .; V gene: TRBV7-3; CDR3 DNA: TGTGCCAGCAGCTTTGGGCGGGGGCCTCTCTCCGGAAACACCATATATTTT; CDR3 protein: CASSFGRGPLSGNTIYF
J gene: TRBJ2-7; D gene: TRBD2; clone size: .; V gene: TRBV6-5; CDR3 DNA: TGTGCCAGCTCCCATACGCGGGAGCGGTACGAGCAGTACTTC; CDR3 protein: CASSHTRERYEQYF
J gene: TRBJ2-1; D gene: .; clone size: .; V gene: TRBV6-5; CDR3 DNA: TGTGCCAGCAGTTACAATAGCAATGAGCAGTTCTTC; CDR3 protein: CASSYNSNEQFF
J gene: TRBJ2-1; D gene: .; clone size: .; V gene: TRBV11-2; CDR3 DNA: TGTGCCAGCAGCCCCGGGCCCAGGGTTGAGCAGTTCTTC; CDR3 protein: CASSPGPRVEQFF
J gene: TRBJ1-1; D gene: .; clone size: .; V gene: TRBV9; CDR3 DNA: TGTGCCAGCAGCGTAGGGATCGAGGACAGTTTCTACACTGAAGCTTTCTTT; CDR3 protein: CASSVGIEDSFYTEAFF
J gene: TRBJ2-4; D gene: TRBD1; clone size: .; V gene: TRBV28; CDR3 DNA: TGTGCCACCTCCCCGGACAGGGGGCTAGACATTCAGTACTTC; CDR3 protein: CATSPDRGLDIQYF
J gene: TRBJ2-3; D gene: .; clone size: .; V gene: TRBV7-9; CDR3 DNA: TGTGCCAGCAGCTTAGCGCTAAGACAGGATTTTAGCACAGATACGCAGTATTTT; CDR3 protein: CASSLALRQDFSTDTQYF
J gene: TRBJ2-1; D gene: .; clone size: .; V gene: TRBV29-1; CDR3 DNA: TGCAGCGTTGAAACCGCGGGGACCTACAATGAGCAGTTCTTC; CDR3 protein: CSVETAGTYNEQFF
J gene: TRBJ2-1; D gene: TRBD2; clone size: .; V gene: TRBV9; CDR3 DNA: TGTGCCAGCAGCGTAGGAAATGGGGTAGCTAGCGGGAGGGATGAGCAGTTCTTC; CDR3 protein: CASSVGNGVASGRDEQFF
J gene: TRBJ2-1; D gene: TRBD2; clone size: .; V gene: TRBV7-8; CDR3 DNA: TGTGCCAGCAGCTTAGGAACGGCTAGCGGGAGCTACAATGAGCAGTTCTTC; CDR3 protein: CASSLGTASGSYNEQFF
J gene: TRBJ1-4; D gene: TRBD1; clone size: .; V gene: TRBV2; CDR3 DNA: TGTGCCAGCAGTGAACAGGGGGGTTCCGAAAAACTGTTTTTT; CDR3 protein: CASSEQGGSEKLFF
J gene: TRBJ2-1; D gene: TRBD1; clone size: once; V gene: TRBV18; CDR3 DNA: TGTGCCAGCTCAACGGGACAGGGGGGAACCTACTACAATGAGCAGTTCTTC; CDR3 protein: CASSTGQGGTYYNEQFF
J gene: TRBJ1-1; D gene: .; clone size: once; V gene: TRBV28; CDR3 DNA: TGTGCCAGCAGTTCCCCGGACAGAGAAGCTTTCTTT; CDR3 protein: CASSSPDREAFF
J gene: TRBJ2-3; D gene: TRBD2; clone size: .; V gene: TRBV5-5; CDR3 DNA: TGTGCCAGCAGCCCCGGACTAGCGGGGAACACAGATACGCAGTATTTT; CDR3 protein: CASSPGLAGNTDTQYF
J gene: TRBJ1-2; D gene: .; clone size: .; V gene: TRBV3-1/TRBV3-2; CDR3 DNA: TGTGCCAGCAGTAGCCAGGGGACGGGCGGCTACACCTTC; CDR3 protein: CASSSQGTGGYTF
J gene: TRBJ1-3; D gene: .; clone size: .; V gene: TRBV5-1; CDR3 DNA: TGCGCCAGCAGCCCACCAGCTAGCGGGTCTGGAAACACCATATATTTT; CDR3 protein: CASSPPASGSGNTIYF
J gene: TRBJ1-4; D gene: .; clone size: .; V gene: TRBV7-9; CDR3 DNA: TGTGCCAGCAGCTTGAACTCAGGGGCTAATGAAAAACTGTTTTTT; CDR3 protein: CASSLNSGANEKLFF
J gene: TRBJ1-5; D gene: TRBD1; clone size: .; V gene: TRBV6-5; CDR3 DNA: TGTGCCAGCAGAGGTACAGGGGGCTACGGTCAGCCCCAGCATTTT; CDR3 protein: CASRGTGGYGQPQHF